This TCR beta chain comes out of a study of blood T cell repertoires in COVID-19. Study-wide context: Acute and convalescent COVID-19 specimens originated in the United States, Italy and Spain. T cells, B-cell-depleted T cells, or PBMCs provided the cDNA or gDNA that served as material.

Clinical history as reported by participants underpinned cohort assignment. The protocol was immunoSEQ multiplex PCR, while the TCRdb copy is restricted to in-frame clones and leaves out a portion. The sample records about 260,000 clones, roughly 80% being singletons. The sample consisted of PBMCs or T cells enriched from blood (not recorded which). The clonotype was recovered from a man in his thirties or forties with acute COVID-19.

The CDR3 sequence: CASSIERSGEQFF. Here the CDR3 DNA reads TGTGCCAGTAGTATAGAAAGGTCGGGTGAGCAGTTCTTC. The chain couples TRBV19 to TRBJ2-1, with D hard to call. The germline V gene encodes CDR1 LNHDA and CDR2 SQIVND (reference sequence). V gave up 0 bases and J gave up 9 bases, with 9 bases separating them. The CDR3 runs to 13 residues. Full variable domain (outside the CDR3, taken from reference TRBV19 and TRBJ2-1): DGGITQSPKYLFRKEGQNVTLSCEQNLNHDAMYWYRQDPGQGLRLIYYSQIVNDFQKGDIAEGYSVSREKKESFPLTVTSAQKNPTAFYLCASSIERSGEQFFGPGTRLTVL.